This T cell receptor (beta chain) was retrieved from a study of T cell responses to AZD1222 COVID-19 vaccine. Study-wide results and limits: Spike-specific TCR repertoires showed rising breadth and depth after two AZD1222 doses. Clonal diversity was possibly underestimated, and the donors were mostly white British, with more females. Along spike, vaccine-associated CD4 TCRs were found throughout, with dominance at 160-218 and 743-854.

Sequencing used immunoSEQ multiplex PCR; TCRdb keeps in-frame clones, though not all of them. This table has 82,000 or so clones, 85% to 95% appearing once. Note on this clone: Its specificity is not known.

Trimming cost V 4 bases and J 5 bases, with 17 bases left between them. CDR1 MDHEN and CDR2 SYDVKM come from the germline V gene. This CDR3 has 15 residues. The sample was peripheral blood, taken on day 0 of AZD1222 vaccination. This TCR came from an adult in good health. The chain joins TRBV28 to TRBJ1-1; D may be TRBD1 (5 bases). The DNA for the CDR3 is TGTGCCAGCAGTTCAAGACAGAGCAGAGGGACTGAAGCTTTCTTT. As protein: CASSSRQSRGTEAFF.